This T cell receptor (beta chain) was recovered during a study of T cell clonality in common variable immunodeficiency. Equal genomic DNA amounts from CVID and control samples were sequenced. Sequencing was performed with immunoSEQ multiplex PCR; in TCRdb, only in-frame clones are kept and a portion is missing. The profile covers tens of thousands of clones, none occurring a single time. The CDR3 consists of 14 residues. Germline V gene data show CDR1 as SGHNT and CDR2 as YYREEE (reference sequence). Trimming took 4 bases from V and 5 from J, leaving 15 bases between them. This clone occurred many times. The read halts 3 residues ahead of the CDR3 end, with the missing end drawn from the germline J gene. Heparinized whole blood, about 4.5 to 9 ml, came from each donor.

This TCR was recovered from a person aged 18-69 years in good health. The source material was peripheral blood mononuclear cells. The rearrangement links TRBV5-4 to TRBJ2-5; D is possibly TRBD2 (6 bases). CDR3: CASSLEGPGETQYF. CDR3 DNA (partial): TGTGCCAGCAGCCTGGAGGGCCCAGGGGAGACC.